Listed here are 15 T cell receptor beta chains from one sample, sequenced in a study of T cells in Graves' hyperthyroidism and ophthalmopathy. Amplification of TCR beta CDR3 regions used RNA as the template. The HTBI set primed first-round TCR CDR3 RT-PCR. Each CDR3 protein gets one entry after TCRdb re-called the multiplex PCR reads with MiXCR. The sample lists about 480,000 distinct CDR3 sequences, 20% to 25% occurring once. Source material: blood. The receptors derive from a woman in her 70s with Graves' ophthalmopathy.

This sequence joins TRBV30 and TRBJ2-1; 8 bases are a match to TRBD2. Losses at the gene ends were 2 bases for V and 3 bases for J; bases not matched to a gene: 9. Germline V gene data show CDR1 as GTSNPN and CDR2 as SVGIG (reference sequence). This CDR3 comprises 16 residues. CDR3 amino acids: CAWSREGSGNYNEQFF. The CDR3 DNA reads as TGTGCCTGGAGTCGGGAGGGGAGCGGGAACTACAATGAGCAGTTCTTC. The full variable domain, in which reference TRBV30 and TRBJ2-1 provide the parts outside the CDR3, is SQTIHQWPATLVQPVGSPLSLECTVEGTSNPNLYWYRQAAGRGLQLLFYSVGIGQISSEVPQNLSASRPQDRQFILSSKKLLLSDSGFYLCAWSREGSGNYNEQFFGPGTRLTVL.

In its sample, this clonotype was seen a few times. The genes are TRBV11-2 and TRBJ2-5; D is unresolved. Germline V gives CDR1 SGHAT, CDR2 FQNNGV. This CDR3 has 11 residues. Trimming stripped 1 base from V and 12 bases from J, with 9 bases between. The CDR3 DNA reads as TGTGCCAGCAGCTTAGGTATAATGAAGTACTTC. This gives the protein CASSLGIMKYF. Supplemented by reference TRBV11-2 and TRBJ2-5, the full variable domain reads EAGVAQSPRYKIIEKRQSVAFWCNPISGHATLYWYQQILGQGPKLLIQFQNNGVVDDSQLPKDRFSAERLKGVDSTLKIQPAKLEDSAVYLCASSLGIMKYFGPGTRLLVL.

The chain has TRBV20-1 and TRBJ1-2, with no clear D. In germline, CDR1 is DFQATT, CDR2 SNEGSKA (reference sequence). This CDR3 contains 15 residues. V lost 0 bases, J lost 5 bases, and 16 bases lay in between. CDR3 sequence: CSARDHYSRVYGYTF. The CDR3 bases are TGCAGTGCTAGAGATCATTATTCAAGGGTTTATGGCTACACCTTC.

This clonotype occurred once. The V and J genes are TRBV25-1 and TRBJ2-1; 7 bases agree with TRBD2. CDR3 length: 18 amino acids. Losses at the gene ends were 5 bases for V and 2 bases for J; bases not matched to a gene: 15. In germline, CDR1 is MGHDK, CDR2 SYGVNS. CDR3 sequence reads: CASSSKGIGRPAYNEQFF. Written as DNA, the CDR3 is TGTGCCAGCAGTAGTAAAGGAATCGGGAGGCCAGCCTACAATGAGCAGTTCTTC.

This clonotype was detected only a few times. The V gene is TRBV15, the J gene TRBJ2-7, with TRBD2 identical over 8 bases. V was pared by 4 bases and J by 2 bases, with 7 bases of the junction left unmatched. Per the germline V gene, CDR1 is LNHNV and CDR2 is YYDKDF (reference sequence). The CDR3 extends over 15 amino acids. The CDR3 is CATSKRSGSTYEQYF. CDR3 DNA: TGTGCCACCAGCAAAAGGAGCGGGAGTACCTACGAGCAGTACTTC.

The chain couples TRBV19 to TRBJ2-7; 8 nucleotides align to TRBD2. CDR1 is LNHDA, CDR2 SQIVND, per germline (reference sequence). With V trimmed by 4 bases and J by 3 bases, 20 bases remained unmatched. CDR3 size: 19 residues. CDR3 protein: CASSTTPTSERPPYYEQYF. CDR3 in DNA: TGTGCCAGTAGTACAACCCCGACTAGCGAGAGACCCCCCTACTACGAGCAGTACTTC. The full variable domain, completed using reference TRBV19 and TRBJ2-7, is DGGITQSPKYLFRKEGQNVTLSCEQNLNHDAMYWYRQDPGQGLRLIYYSQIVNDFQKGDIAEGYSVSREKKESFPLTVTSAQKNPTAFYLCASSTTPTSERPPYYEQYFGPGTRLTVT.

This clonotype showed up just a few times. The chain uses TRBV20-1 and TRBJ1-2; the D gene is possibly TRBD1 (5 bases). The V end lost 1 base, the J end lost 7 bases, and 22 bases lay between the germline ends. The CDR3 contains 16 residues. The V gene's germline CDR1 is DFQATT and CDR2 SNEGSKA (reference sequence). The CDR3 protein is CSARAEDNWGNGGYTF. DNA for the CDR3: TGCAGTGCTAGAGCCGAGGACAATTGGGGGAACGGTGGCTACACCTTC.

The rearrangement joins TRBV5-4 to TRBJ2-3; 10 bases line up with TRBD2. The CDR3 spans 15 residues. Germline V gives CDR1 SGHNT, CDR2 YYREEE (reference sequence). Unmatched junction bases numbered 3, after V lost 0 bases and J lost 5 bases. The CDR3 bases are TGTGCCAGCAGCTTGGCACTAGCGGGGCAAGATACGCAGTATTTT. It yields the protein CASSLALAGQDTQYF. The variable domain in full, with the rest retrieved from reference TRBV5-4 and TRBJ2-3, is ETGVTQSPTHLIKTRGQQVTLRCSSQSGHNTVSWYQQALGQGPQFIFQYYREEENGRGNFPPRFSGLQFPNYSSELNVNALELDDSALYLCASSLALAGQDTQYFGPGTRLTVL.

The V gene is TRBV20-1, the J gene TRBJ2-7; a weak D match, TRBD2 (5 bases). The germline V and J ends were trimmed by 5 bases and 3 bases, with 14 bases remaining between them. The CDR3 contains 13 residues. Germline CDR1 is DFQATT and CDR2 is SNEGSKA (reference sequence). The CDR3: CSAGGPRGYEQYF. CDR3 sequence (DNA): TGCAGTGCTGGCGGGCCCCGCGGCTACGAGCAGTACTTC.

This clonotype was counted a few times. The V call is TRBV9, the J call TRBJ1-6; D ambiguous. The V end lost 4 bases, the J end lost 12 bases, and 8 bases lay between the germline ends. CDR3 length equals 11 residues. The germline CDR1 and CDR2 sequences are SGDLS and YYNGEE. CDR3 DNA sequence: TGTGCCAGCAGCCCCCCCAAACCCCTCCACTTT. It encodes CASSPPKPLHF.

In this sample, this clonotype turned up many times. CDR3 bases: TGTGCCTCATCTAGCGGGAGGTCGGATGAGCAGTTCTTC. This sequence encodes CASSSGRSDEQFF. J is TRBJ2-1 and V is TRBV10-3, with 11 nucleotides matching TRBD2. This CDR3 spans 13 amino acids. V was clipped by 11 bases and J by 8 bases; unmatched bases: 8. Germline assignment: CDR1 ENHRY and CDR2 SYGVKD.

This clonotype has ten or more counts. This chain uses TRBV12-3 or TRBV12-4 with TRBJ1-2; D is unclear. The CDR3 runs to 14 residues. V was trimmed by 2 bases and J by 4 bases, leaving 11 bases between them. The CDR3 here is CASSLHGLSYGYTF. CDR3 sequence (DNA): TGTGCCAGCAGTTTACACGGTCTTTCCTATGGCTACACCTTC.

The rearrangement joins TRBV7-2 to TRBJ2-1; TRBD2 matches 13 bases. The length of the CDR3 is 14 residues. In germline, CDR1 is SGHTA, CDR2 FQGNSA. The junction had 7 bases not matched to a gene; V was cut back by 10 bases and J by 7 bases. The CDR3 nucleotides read TGTGCCATCCCCTCGACTAGCGGGAGGAATGAGCAGTTCTTC. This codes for CAIPSTSGRNEQFF.

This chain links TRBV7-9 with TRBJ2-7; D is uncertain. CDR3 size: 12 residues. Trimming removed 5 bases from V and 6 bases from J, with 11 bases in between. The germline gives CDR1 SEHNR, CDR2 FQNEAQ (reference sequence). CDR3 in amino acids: CASSPGPVEQYF. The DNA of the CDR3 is TGTGCCAGCAGCCCCGGACCCGTCGAGCAGTACTTC.

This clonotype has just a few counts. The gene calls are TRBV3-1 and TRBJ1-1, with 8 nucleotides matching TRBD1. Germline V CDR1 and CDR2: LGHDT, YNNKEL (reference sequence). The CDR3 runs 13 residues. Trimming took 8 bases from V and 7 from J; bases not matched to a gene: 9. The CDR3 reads CASVAGQGGEAFF. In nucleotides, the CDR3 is TGTGCCAGCGTCGCCGGACAGGGCGGTGAAGCTTTCTTT.